A selection of T cell receptor beta chains follows, all from one sample in a study of T cell changes during pregnancy in multiple sclerosis. Some clones are missing from TCRdb's copy, which holds only in-frame ones; the method was immunoSEQ multiplex PCR. The data show over 35,000 clones, over 80% seen once. Sequencing used CD4+ T cells from peripheral blood mononuclear cells, obtained in the third trimester of pregnancy. These receptors all come from a female donor in good health, enrolled as a control in a pregnancy study. Each CDR3 is given without its conserved first and last residue. Each record gives: J gene, V gene, clone size, CDR3 protein. Part of the rows lack a size; the others show once, few, many or a class for expanded clones.

>TRBJ2-4|TRBV4-1|NA
ASSFGQGNIQY
>TRBJ2-1|TRBV7-2|NA
ASSPDRGTYNEQF
>TRBJ2-1|TRBV10-1|NA
ASSTGQTNEQF
>TRBJ2-3|TRBV5-1|NA
ASSLPSGSADTQY
>TRBJ1-2|TRBV2|NA
ASRGTGKGGYT
>TRBJ2-3|TRBV4-3|NA
ASSQEPGSLDTQY
>TRBJ1-4|TRBV7-2|NA
ASVPGASTNEKLF
>TRBJ2-2|TRBV5-1|NA
ASSPTPGTNTGELF
>TRBJ1-4|TRBV30|NA
AWSPWGQGNEKLF
>TRBJ2-1|TRBV5-1|NA
ASSLGGQGAGEQF
>TRBJ1-6|TRBV27|NA
ASSLTGQAISPLH
>TRBJ1-3|TRBV5-8|NA
ASSLSSHTIY
>TRBJ1-3|TRBV7-8|NA
ASSQSGRGNTIY
>TRBJ1-2|TRBV29-1|NA
SVALQGRQNGYT
>TRBJ1-2|TRBV4-1|few
ASSQPTGVGVAYGYT
>TRBJ2-7|TRBV18|NA
ASSPRRAGYEQY
>TRBJ2-1|TRBV12-5|once
ASGLSPAGGPHEQF
>TRBJ2-1|TRBV14|NA
ASSPLSSYNEQF
>TRBJ1-2|TRBV4-2|NA
ASSPINVGQGENYGYT
>TRBJ1-1|TRBV19|NA
ASSIQGVGVTEAF
>TRBJ2-7|TRBV27|NA
ASSYHGGASPEQY
>TRBJ2-5|TRBV27|NA
ASRPRGAETQY
>TRBJ2-5|TRBV5-8|NA
ASSNGLAGPQY
>TRBJ2-6|TRBV4-3|NA
ASSRILAGGSGANVLT
>TRBJ2-1|TRBV10-3|once
AISTPTEQF
>TRBJ2-3|TRBV7-3|NA
ASSLRAGGPETQY
>TRBJ2-2|TRBV11-1|NA
ASSSIGGSGELF
>TRBJ1-1|TRBV30|NA
AWSREGSTEAF
>TRBJ1-2|TRBV1|NA
TSKKTGNSYGYT
>TRBJ2-7|TRBV9|NA
ASSIGTADSYEQY
>TRBJ2-1|TRBV5-4|once
ASRRQNEQF
>TRBJ1-1|TRBV5-1|NA
ASSLARNTEAF
>TRBJ2-1|TRBV6-5|NA
ASSYSAGQGYNEQF
>TRBJ2-3|TRBV28|NA
ASSLAPAGRQLSQY
>TRBJ1-5|TRBV28|few
ASTPGGVTQPQH
>TRBJ1-5|TRBV7-2|NA
ASSQGIQGVYQPQH
>TRBJ1-1|TRBV4-1|NA
ASSLSGGRGNTEAF
>TRBJ2-6|TRBV18|NA
ASSPLVSGANVLT
>TRBJ2-5|TRBV2|NA
ASRADQETQY
>TRBJ2-1|TRBV5-4|NA
ASSTGQGRSYNEQF
>TRBJ2-7|TRBV5-1|once
ASSIGQTYEQY
>TRBJ2-3|TRBV19|NA
ASSTGWVTDTQY
>TRBJ2-7|TRBV28|NA
ASSFGGSMYEQY
>TRBJ2-4|TRBV10-3|NA
AISEPAGEKNIQY
>TRBJ2-7|TRBV27|NA
ASSLFQPPDSSYEQY
>TRBJ1-5|TRBV2|NA
ASRGSGTGSQPQH
>TRBJ1-2|TRBV5-6|NA
ASSLVGAYGYT
>TRBJ2-5|TRBV9|NA
ASSPSGGYQETQY
>TRBJ2-5|TRBV29-1|NA
SAHRGPGETQY
>TRBJ1-1|TRBV7-9|NA
ASSLVYIVPNTEAF
>TRBJ2-3|TRBV11-1|NA
ASSFSGGLTDTQY
>TRBJ1-1|TRBV19|NA
ASREGLVTEAF
>TRBJ1-3|TRBV5-1|NA
ASSLATGNTIY
>TRBJ2-7|TRBV30|NA
AWSKYPGTSGGRGEQY
>TRBJ2-3|TRBV9|NA
ASSRREGTADTQY
>TRBJ1-5|TRBV27|NA
ASGLTGTASNQPQH
>TRBJ2-1|TRBV11-3|NA
ASSLGASGGSNEQF
>TRBJ1-4|TRBV7-9|NA
ASSWDRPSTNEKLF
>TRBJ2-1|TRBV4-3|NA
ASSQVLAGVEQF
>TRBJ1-4|TRBV7-8|NA
ASSLGGLNEKLF